One and the same sample provided the 27 T cell receptor beta chains below, sequenced in a study of cytomegalovirus exposure and HLA in healthy donors. Primers included in the PCR were 60 Vbeta and 13 Jbeta primers. Assay used: immunoSEQ multiplex PCR; TCRdb lists only in-frame clones, some missing. The table has under 200,000 clones, around 63% seen once. The sample taken for sequencing was PBMCs. The receptor source for this set is a woman younger than 35 in good health and CMV-seropositive.

The chain couples TRBV27 to TRBJ2-1; D possibly corresponds to TRBD2 (6 bases). V was shortened by 2 bases and J by 0 bases, with 8 bases between the two germline ends. CDR3 length: 15 residues. Germline lookup yields CDR1 MNHEY and CDR2 SMNVEV (reference sequence). The chain's CDR3 is CASSLAGTSYNEQFF. Written as DNA, the CDR3 is TGTGCCAGCAGTTTAGCGGGAACCTCCTACAATGAGCAGTTCTTC.

This clone has a handful of counts. The chain links TRBV10-3 to TRBJ2-1, with D possibly matching TRBD2 (5 bases). The V end was cut by 7 bases, the J end by 3 bases, with 16 bases between. Germline V gives CDR1 ENHRY, CDR2 SYGVKD. This CDR3 has 15 amino acids. CDR3 nucleotides: TGTGCCATCAACCGTCAAGCGGATATCTACAATGAGCAGTTCTTC. It codes for CAINRQADIYNEQFF.

There are a few counts of this clone. The chain carries TRBV30 and TRBJ1-1; D is possibly TRBD1 (6 bases). The V end was cut by 5 bases, the J end by 1 base, with 17 bases between. CDR3 length: 15 amino acids. Germline assignment: CDR1 GTSNPN and CDR2 SVGIG (reference sequence). For the CDR3, the DNA is TGTGCCTGGGCCCAGCCCGGGACACGGAACACTGAAGCTTTCTTT. It is translated as CAWAQPGTRNTEAFF.

This chain uses TRBV28 with TRBJ2-3; 11 bases are shared with TRBD2. V was pared by 5 bases and J by 2 bases, with 18 bases of the junction left unmatched. Germline V CDR1 and CDR2: MDHEN, SYDVKM. This CDR3 spans 20 amino acids. The CDR3 nucleotides read TGTGCCAGCAGTCCCGAGTCTCTTAAAGTACTAGCGGGGGACACAGATACGCAGTATTTT. Protein product: CASSPESLKVLAGDTDTQYF. The variable domain in full, completed from reference TRBV28 and TRBJ2-3, reads DVKVTQSSRYLVKRTGEKVFLECVQDMDHENMFWYRQDPGLGLRLIYFSYDVKMKEKGDIPEGYSVSREKKERFSLILESASTNQTSMYLCASSPESLKVLAGDTDTQYFGPGTRLTVL.

CDR3 amino acids: CASRPGDSTGNTIYF. The DNA for the CDR3 is TGTGCCAGCAGACCAGGGGATTCGACTGGAAACACCATATATTTT. This chain uses TRBV6-1 with TRBJ1-3; D might be TRBD1 (6 bases). The germline gives CDR1 MNHNS, CDR2 SASEGT. V dropped 6 bases and J dropped 2 bases, with 14 bases sitting between them. The CDR3 is made up of 15 amino acids.

The chain links TRBV4-3 to TRBJ2-7; weak D call: TRBD1 (5 bases). The CDR3 is made up of 15 amino acids. V lost 2 bases to trimming and J lost 2 bases, with 13 bases between them. Looked up from germline, CDR1 is LGHNA and CDR2 is YSLEER. DNA for the CDR3: TGCGCCAGCAGCCAAACCCGACAGTTCCCCTACGAGCAGTACTTC. It codes for CASSQTRQFPYEQYF.

The chain is built from TRBV10-2 and TRBJ2-2; D is unresolved. Trimming stripped 4 bases from V and 7 bases from J, with 4 bases between. Germline CDR1 WSHSY, CDR2 SAAADI. The CDR3 is 11 residues long. The CDR3 reads CASSGRGELFF. The CDR3 region has the DNA TGCGCCAGCAGTGGTCGCGGGGAGCTGTTTTTT.

The gene calls are TRBV7-6 and TRBJ2-7; D is possibly TRBD2 (6 bases). Germline V gives CDR1 SGHVS, CDR2 FNYEAQ. The CDR3 extends over 15 amino acids. The V and J ends lost 4 bases and 2 bases respectively, with 15 bases between them. The CDR3 reads CASSSKRGTPYEQYF. CDR3 in DNA: TGTGCCAGCAGCTCGAAACGGGGGACCCCCTACGAGCAGTACTTC.

The chain combines TRBV27 with TRBJ1-3; no reliable D call. V dropped 5 bases and J dropped 11 bases, with 16 bases sitting between them. Looked up from germline, CDR1 is MNHEY and CDR2 is SMNVEV (reference sequence). The CDR3 has 13 amino acids. Here the CDR3 reads CASSPDSGIPIYF. CDR3 coding DNA: TGTGCCAGCAGTCCGGACTCTGGGATACCCATATATTTT.

This sequence joins TRBV28 and TRBJ1-5; D is perhaps TRBD1 (6 bases). V lost 2 bases and J lost 3, with 11 bases in between. CDR1 and CDR2 from the germline V gene are MDHEN and SYDVKM. The CDR3 is made up of 15 amino acids. The CDR3 sequence is CASSLAGAYNQPQHF. The CDR3 nucleotides are TGTGCCAGCAGTTTAGCAGGGGCTTACAATCAGCCCCAGCATTTT.

J is TRBJ1-1 and V is TRBV27; tentative D call: TRBD1 (6 bases). There are 14 residues in the CDR3. Trimming pared 5 bases from V and 3 bases from J, leaving 13 bases between. Germline values: CDR1 MNHEY, CDR2 SMNVEV (reference sequence). In nucleotides, the CDR3 is TGTGCCAGCAGTCGACAGGTTCCGGACACTGAAGCTTTCTTT. It translates to CASSRQVPDTEAFF.

The sample holds a few counts of this clone. The V call is TRBV9, the J call TRBJ2-5; 7 bases map to TRBD2. CDR1 is SGDLS and CDR2 is YYNGEE in the germline V gene. This CDR3 region has 14 residues. With V trimmed by 2 bases and J by 3 bases, 4 bases remained unmatched. CDR3 DNA sequence: TGTGCCAGCAGCGTCCGGGACTACAAAGAGACCCAGTACTTC. This codes for CASSVRDYKETQYF. Filled out from reference TRBV9 and TRBJ2-5, the complete variable domain reads DSGVTQTPKHLITATGQRVTLRCSPRSGDLSVYWYQQSLDQGLQFLIQYYNGEERAKGNILERFSAQQFPDLHSELNLSSLELGDSALYFCASSVRDYKETQYFGPGTRLLVL.

The chain recombines TRBV9 with TRBJ2-5; a possible D gene is TRBD1 (6 bases). Per the germline V gene, CDR1 is SGDLS and CDR2 is YYNGEE. Between the trimmed V and J ends, which lost 3 bases and 3 bases, there was a span of 6 bases. The CDR3 runs to 12 residues. The CDR3 is CASSGQEETQYF. CDR3 DNA: TGTGCCAGCAGCGGACAGGAAGAGACCCAGTACTTC.

The chain joins TRBV6-5 to TRBJ2-7; TRBD2 aligns across 10 bases. The CDR3 is made up of 15 amino acids. V lost 6 bases to trimming and J lost 5 bases; unmatched junction nucleotides: 10. Germline V gene sequence: CDR1 MNHEY, CDR2 SVGAGI. CDR3 nucleotides: TGTGCCAGCAGCTCACCTAGCGGGGGAATACACGAGCAGTACTTC. This codes for CASSSPSGGIHEQYF.

This clone was seen only a few times. This chain connects TRBV28 to TRBJ2-5; 7 positions agree with TRBD1. V trimming: 6 bases; J trimming: 6 bases; junction bases outside the gene matches: 7. The CDR3 loop spans 13 amino acids. Germline assignment: CDR1 MDHEN and CDR2 SYDVKM. CDR3 region: CASSRDRRQTQYF. Written as DNA, the CDR3 is TGTGCCAGCAGCCGGGACAGACGCCAGACCCAGTACTTC.

The V gene is TRBV7-9, the J gene TRBJ1-1; 7 bases fit TRBD1. There are 14 residues in the CDR3. The V gene's germline CDR1 is SEHNR and CDR2 FQNEAQ (reference sequence). J lost 3 bases, V lost 5 bases, and 6 bases had no gene match. The CDR3 region has the DNA TGTGCCAGCAGCCAAATGGGACAGCACACTGAAGCTTTCTTT. Its protein is CASSQMGQHTEAFF.

This clone was recorded a few times. This chain uses TRBV2 with TRBJ2-5, with a weak D call TRBD2 (6 bases). The J call may not be correct, given that the DNA end is closer to TRBJ2-7. Looked up from germline, CDR1 is SNHLY and CDR2 is FYNNEI. The CDR3 is 14 amino acids. DNA of the CDR3: TGTGCCAGCAGTGAGCGGCGGGGCTCCTACGAGCAGTACTTC. Translating gives CASSERRGSYEQYF.

This clone was found once. The CDR3 region is CASRDRDYGYTF. In DNA, the CDR3 is TGTGCCTCCAGGGACAGGGACTATGGCTACACCTTC. V usage is TRBV19 and J usage is TRBJ1-2, with TRBD1 matching over 9 bases. Trimming took 11 bases from V and 3 from J; bases not matched to a gene: 4. The CDR3 covers 12 residues. The germline gives CDR1 LNHDA, CDR2 SQIVND (reference sequence).

V and J are TRBV27 and TRBJ2-1; a weak D match, TRBD1 (5 bases). V lost 3 bases, J lost 0 bases, and 12 bases lay in between. The CDR3 consists of 16 residues. Germline CDR1 MNHEY, CDR2 SMNVEV (reference sequence). The CDR3 region has the DNA TGTGCCAGCAGTTTGGACACTTCGAGCTCCTACAATGAGCAGTTCTTC. Translating gives CASSLDTSSSYNEQFF.

V usage is TRBV25-1 and J usage is TRBJ1-2, with 7 bases identical to TRBD1. Germline CDR1 and CDR2: MGHDK and SYGVNS. V dropped 5 bases and J dropped 7; count of bases not matched to a gene: 4. CDR3 length: 12 amino acids. CDR3 residues: CASSSGTAGYTF. CDR3 nucleotides: TGTGCCAGCAGTAGTGGGACAGCTGGCTACACCTTC.

The table lists this clone with a count of one. CDR3 residues: CASSLREANTEAFF. Here the CDR3 DNA reads TGTGCCAGCAGTTTAAGAGAGGCGAACACTGAAGCTTTCTTT. This rearrangement joins TRBV27 to TRBJ1-1; no firm D call. Trimming cost V 2 bases and J 1 base, with 8 bases left between them. This CDR3 comprises 14 residues. Germline assignment: CDR1 MNHEY and CDR2 SMNVEV (reference sequence).

On this clone itself: This sample also contains other DNA sequences that code for the same CDR3. The chain employs TRBV19 and TRBJ1-2; D is possibly TRBD1 (6 bases). CDR1 is LNHDA and CDR2 is SQIVND in the germline V gene (reference sequence). The CDR3 spans 13 residues. Trimming stripped 5 bases from V and 2 bases from J, with 9 bases between. The DNA for the CDR3 is TGTGCCAGTAGTCCTCAGGGGAACTATGGCTACACCTTC. This sequence encodes CASSPQGNYGYTF.

DNA for the CDR3: TGTGCCAGCAGCGTAGGAGGGAGGGCGGGGAATGAGCAGTTCTTC. As protein: CASSVGGRAGNEQFF. V and J are TRBV9 and TRBJ2-1, with TRBD2 matching 7 bases. Germline CDR1 and CDR2: SGDLS and YYNGEE. The CDR3 covers 15 residues. With V trimmed by 0 bases and J by 7 bases, 7 bases remained unmatched.

The rearrangement uses TRBV19 and TRBJ2-4; TRBD1 is a possible D gene (5 bases). V lost 5 bases to trimming and J lost 0 bases, with 14 bases between them. The CDR3 consists of 16 residues. In germline, CDR1 is LNHDA, CDR2 SQIVND (reference sequence). The CDR3 bases are TGTGCCAGTAGTCAGGGCAGAACTTTAGCCAAAAACATTCAGTACTTC. It specifies CASSQGRTLAKNIQYF.

This chain's CDR3 is CAWSVGGGYTEAFF. In nucleotides, the CDR3 is TGTGCCTGGAGTGTAGGCGGGGGTTACACTGAAGCTTTCTTT. The gene calls are TRBV30 and TRBJ1-1; a possible D gene is TRBD1 (5 bases). This CDR3 contains 14 residues. CDR1 GTSNPN and CDR2 SVGIG come from the germline V gene (reference sequence). Trimming cost V 0 bases and J 3 bases, with 11 bases left between them.

The rearrangement joins TRBV27 to TRBJ1-2; a weak D match, TRBD1 (6 bases). CDR3 length equals 15 residues. V lost 8 bases to trimming and J lost 4 bases, with 20 bases between them. Germline loops: CDR1 MNHEY, CDR2 SMNVEV (reference sequence). This chain's CDR3 is CASGIRGAEGYGYTF. As DNA, the CDR3 is TGTGCCAGCGGAATTCGGGGGGCAGAGGGCTATGGCTACACCTTC.

Here the CDR3 reads CADRTGVNEQFF. CDR3 DNA sequence: TGTGCCGATAGGACAGGGGTAAATGAGCAGTTCTTC. The chain employs TRBV6-5 and TRBJ2-1; 9 nucleotides agree with TRBD1. Germline lookup yields CDR1 MNHEY and CDR2 SVGAGI. The CDR3 extends over 12 amino acids. V shed 11 bases, J shed 7 bases, and the junction held 6 bases outside the gene matches.